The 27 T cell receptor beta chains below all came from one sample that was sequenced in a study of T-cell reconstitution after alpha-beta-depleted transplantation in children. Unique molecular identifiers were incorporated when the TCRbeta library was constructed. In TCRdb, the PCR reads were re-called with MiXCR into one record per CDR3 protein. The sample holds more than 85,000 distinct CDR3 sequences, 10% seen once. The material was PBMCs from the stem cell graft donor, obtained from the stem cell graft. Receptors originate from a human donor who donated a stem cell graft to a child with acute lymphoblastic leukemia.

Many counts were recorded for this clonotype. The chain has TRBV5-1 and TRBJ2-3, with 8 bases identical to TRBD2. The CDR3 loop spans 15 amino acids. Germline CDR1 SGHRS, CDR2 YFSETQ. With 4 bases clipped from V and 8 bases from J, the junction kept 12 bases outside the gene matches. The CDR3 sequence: CASSQVTSGRVTQYF. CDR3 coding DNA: TGCGCCAGCAGCCAGGTTACTAGCGGCAGGGTTACGCAGTATTTT.

The CDR3 sequence: CAWSSGSSGANVLTF. The CDR3 DNA reads TGTGCCTGGAGTTCGGGGTCGTCTGGGGCCAACGTCCTGACTTTC. The chain uses TRBV30 and TRBJ2-6; the D gene is possibly TRBD2 (5 bases). This CDR3 is 15 amino acids long. The V end lost 2 bases, the J end lost 1 base, and 9 bases lay between the germline ends. Germline CDR1 and CDR2: GTSNPN and SVGIG (reference sequence). The full variable domain, with the rest looked up from reference TRBV30 and TRBJ2-6, is SQTIHQWPATLVQPVGSPLSLECTVEGTSNPNLYWYRQAAGRGLQLLFYSVGIGQISSEVPQNLSASRPQDRQFILSSKKLLLSDSGFYLCAWSSGSSGANVLTFGAGSRLTVL.

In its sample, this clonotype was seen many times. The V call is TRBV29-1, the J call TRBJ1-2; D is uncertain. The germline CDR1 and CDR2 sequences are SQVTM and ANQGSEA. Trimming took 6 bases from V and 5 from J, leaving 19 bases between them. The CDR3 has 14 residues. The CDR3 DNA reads TGCAGCGTCCTACGGGCAGCGGATACGTATGGCTACACCTTC. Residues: CSVLRAADTYGYTF. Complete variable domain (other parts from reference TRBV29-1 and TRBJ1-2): SAVISQKPSRDICQRGTSLTIQCQVDSQVTMMFWYRQQPGQSLTLIATANQGSEATYESGFVIDKFPISRPNLTFSTLTVSNMSPEDSSIYLCSVLRAADTYGYTFGSGTRLTVV.

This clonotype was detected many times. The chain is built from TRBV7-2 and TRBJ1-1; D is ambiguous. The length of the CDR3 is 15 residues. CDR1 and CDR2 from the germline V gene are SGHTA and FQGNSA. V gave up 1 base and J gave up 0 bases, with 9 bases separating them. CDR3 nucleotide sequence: TGTGCCAGCAGCTTAGGGGGAACGGTGAACACTGAAGCTTTCTTT. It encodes CASSLGGTVNTEAFF.

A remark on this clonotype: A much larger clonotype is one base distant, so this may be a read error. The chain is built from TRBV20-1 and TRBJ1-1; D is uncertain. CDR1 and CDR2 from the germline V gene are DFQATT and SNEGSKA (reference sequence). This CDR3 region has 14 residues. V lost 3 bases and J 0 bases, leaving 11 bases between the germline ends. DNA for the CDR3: TGCAGTGCTAGTGTTCACAGCCTGAACACTGAAGCTTTCTTT. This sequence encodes CSASVHSLNTEAFF.

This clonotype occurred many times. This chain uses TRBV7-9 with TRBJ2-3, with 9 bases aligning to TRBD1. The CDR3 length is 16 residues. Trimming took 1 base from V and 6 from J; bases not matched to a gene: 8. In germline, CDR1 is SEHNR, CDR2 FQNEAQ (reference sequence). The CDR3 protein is CASSLGDRELIDTQYF. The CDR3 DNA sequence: TGTGCCAGCAGCTTAGGGGACAGGGAGTTGATTGATACGCAGTATTTT. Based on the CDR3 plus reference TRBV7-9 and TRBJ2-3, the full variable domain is DTGVSQNPRHKITKRGQNVTFRCDPISEHNRLYWYRQTLGQGPEFLTYFQNEAQLEKSRLLSDRFSAERPKGSFSTLEIQRTEQGDSAMYLCASSLGDRELIDTQYFGPGTRLTVL.

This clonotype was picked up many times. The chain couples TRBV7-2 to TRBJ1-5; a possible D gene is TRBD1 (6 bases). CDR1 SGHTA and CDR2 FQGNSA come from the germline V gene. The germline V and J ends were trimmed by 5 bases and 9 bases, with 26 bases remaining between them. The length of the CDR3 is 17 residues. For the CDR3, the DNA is TGTGCCAGCAGCCCTGAGGCGAGGGGGGGACCTTTTGGGCCCCAGCATTTT. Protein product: CASSPEARGGPFGPQHF.

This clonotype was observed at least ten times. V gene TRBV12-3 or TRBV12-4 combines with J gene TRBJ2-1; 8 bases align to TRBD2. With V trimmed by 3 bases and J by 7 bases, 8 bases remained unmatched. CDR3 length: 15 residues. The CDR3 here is CASSFGLAGRNEQFF. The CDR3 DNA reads TGTGCCAGCAGTTTTGGGCTAGCGGGTCGGAATGAGCAGTTCTTC.

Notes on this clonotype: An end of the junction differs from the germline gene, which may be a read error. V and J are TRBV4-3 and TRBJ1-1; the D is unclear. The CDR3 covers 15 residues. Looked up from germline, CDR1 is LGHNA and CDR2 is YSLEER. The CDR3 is CASSFRPEGDTEAFF. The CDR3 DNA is TGCGCCAGCAGCTTTCGGCCGGAGGGAGACACTGAAGCTTTCTTC.

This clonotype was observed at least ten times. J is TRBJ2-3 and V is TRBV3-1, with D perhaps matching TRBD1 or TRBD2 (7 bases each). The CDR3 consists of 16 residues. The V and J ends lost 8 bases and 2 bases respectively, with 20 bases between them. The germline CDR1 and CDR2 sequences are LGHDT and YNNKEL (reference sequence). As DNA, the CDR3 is TGTGCCAGCCGGAACAGGGGAGGGTCCTACACAGATACGCAGTATTTT. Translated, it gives CASRNRGGSYTDTQYF.

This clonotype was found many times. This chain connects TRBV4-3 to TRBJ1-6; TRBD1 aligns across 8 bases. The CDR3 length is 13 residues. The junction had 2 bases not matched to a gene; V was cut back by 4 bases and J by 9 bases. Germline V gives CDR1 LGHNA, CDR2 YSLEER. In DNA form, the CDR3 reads TGCGCCAGCAGCCCGGACAGGGTTTCACCCCTCCACTTT. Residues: CASSPDRVSPLHF.

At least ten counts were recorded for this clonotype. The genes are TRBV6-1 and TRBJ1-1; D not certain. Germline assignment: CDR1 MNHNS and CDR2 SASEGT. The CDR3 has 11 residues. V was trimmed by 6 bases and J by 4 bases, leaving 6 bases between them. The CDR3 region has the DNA TGTGCCAGCAGGGTCCTCACTGAAGCTTTCTTT. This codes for CASRVLTEAFF.

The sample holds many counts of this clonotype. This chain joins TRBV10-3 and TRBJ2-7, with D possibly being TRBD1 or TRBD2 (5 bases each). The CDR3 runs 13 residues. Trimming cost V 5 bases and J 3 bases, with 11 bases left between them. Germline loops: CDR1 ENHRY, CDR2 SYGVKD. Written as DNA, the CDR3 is TGTGCCATCAGTAGGGACGGCGGCTACGAGCAGTACTTC. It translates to CAISRDGGYEQYF.

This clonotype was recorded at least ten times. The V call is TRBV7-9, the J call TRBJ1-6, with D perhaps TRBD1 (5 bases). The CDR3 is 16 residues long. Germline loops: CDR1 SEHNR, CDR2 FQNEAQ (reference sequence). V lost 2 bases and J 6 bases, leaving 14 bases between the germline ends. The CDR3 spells CASSLFSGPTNSPLHF. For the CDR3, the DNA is TGTGCCAGCAGCTTATTTTCGGGACCGACTAATTCACCCCTCCACTTT.

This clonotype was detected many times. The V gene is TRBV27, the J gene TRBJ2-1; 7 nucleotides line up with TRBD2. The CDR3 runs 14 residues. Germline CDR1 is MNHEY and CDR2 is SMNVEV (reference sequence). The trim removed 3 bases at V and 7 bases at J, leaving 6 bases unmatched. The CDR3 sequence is CASSFGGSGNEQFF. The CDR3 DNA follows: TGTGCCAGCAGTTTCGGCGGGAGTGGGAATGAGCAGTTCTTC.

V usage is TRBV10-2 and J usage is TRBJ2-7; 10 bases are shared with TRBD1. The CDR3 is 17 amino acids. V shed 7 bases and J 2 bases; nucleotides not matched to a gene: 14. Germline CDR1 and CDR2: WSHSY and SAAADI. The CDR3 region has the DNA TGCGCCAGCAAGCTGGGACAGGGGCGCTCCGTACCCTACGAGCAGTACTTC. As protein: CASKLGQGRSVPYEQYF.

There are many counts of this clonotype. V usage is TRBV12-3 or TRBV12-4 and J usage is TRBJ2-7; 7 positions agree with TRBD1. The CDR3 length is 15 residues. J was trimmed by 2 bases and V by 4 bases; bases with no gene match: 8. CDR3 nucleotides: TGTGCCAGCAGTTCCGGACAGGACGGTGCCTACGAGCAGTACTTC. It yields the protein CASSSGQDGAYEQYF.

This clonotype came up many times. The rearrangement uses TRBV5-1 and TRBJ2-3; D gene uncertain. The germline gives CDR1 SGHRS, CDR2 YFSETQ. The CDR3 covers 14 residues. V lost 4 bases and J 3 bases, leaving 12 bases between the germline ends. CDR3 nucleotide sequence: TGCGCCAGCAGCGGCCGAGGTCCAACAGATACGCAGTATTTT. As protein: CASSGRGPTDTQYF.

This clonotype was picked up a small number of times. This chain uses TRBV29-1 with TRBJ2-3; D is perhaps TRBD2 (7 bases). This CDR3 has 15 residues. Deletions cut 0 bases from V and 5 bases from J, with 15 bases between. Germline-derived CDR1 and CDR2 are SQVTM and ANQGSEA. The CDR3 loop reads CSVEEGGAGVDTQYF. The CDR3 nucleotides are TGCAGCGTTGAAGAAGGGGGGGCAGGTGTAGATACGCAGTATTTT.

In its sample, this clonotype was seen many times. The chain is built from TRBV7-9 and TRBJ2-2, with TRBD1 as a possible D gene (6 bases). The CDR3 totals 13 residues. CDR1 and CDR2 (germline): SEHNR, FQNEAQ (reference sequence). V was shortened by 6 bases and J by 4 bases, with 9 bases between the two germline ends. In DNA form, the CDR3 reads TGTGCCAGCAGTGGGACAACCACCGGGGAGCTGTTTTTT. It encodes CASSGTTTGELFF.

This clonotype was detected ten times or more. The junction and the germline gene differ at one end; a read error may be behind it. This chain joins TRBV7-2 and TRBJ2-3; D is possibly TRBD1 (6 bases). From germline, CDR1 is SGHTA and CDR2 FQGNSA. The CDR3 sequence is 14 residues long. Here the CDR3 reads CASSLDRVSHSVGF. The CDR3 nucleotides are TGTGCCAGCAGCTTAGACAGGGTTAGTCATTCGGTGGGTTTT.

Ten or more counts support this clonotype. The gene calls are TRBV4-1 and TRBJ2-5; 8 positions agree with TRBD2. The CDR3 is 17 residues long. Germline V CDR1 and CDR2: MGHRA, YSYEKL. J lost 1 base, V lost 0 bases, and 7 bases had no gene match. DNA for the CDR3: TGCGCCAGCAGCCAAGAAGTGGCGGGGGGTGTCCAAGAGACCCAGTACTTC. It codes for CASSQEVAGGVQETQYF.

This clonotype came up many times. The CDR3 DNA sequence: TGTGCCAGCAGGTCTGAGGGGGGCCAGTACTTC. Its translation is CASRSEGGQYF. The chain uses TRBV11-2 and TRBJ2-5; the D call may be TRBD1 or TRBD2 (6 bases each). This CDR3 contains 11 residues. V dropped 6 bases and J dropped 10 bases, with 12 bases sitting between them. Germline-derived CDR1 and CDR2 are SGHAT and FQNNGV.

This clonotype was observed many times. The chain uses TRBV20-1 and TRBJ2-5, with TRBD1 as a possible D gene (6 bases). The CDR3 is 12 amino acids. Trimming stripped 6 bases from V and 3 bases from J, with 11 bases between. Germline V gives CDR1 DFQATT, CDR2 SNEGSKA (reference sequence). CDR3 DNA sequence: TGCAGTGCCCCTGGACAGAAAGAGACCCAGTACTTC. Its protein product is CSAPGQKETQYF.

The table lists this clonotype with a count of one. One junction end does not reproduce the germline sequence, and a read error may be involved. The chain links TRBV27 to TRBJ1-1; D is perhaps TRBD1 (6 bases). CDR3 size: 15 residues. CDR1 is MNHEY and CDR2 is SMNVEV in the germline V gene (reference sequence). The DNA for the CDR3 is TGTGCCAGCAGTCTCGGGCCAGGGGCGAACACTGAAGCTTTCTTC. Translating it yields CASSLGPGANTEAFF.

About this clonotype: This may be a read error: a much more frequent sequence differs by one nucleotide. The DNA for the CDR3 is TGTGCCAGCAGTTACGCCGGGACAGGACGATCCTCTGGGGCCAACGGCCTGACTTTC. Translating gives CASSYAGTGRSSGANGLTF. The rearrangement links TRBV12-3 or TRBV12-4 to TRBJ2-6; 8 bases are shared with TRBD1. The CDR3 consists of 19 residues.

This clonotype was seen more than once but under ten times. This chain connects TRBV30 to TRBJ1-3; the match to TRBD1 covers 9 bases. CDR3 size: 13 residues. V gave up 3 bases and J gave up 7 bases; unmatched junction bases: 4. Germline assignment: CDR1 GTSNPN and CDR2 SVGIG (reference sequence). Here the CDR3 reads CAWSRGQGNTIYF. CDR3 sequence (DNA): TGTGCCTGGAGCCGGGGACAGGGCAACACCATATATTTT.